Presented here are 27 T cell receptor beta chains from one specimen sequenced in a study of T cell responses to AZD1222 COVID-19 vaccine. Sequencing used immunoSEQ multiplex PCR; TCRdb keeps in-frame clones, though not all of them. The table lists 140,000 or so clones, about nine tenths of them singletons. The starting material was peripheral blood, obtained on day 0 of AZD1222 vaccination. The receptors derive from an adult in good health.

The chain combines TRBV7-9 with TRBJ2-2; 7 nucleotides match TRBD2. The CDR3 is 15 residues long. The ends lost 1 base at V and 1 base at J; junction bases unmatched: 0. The germline V gene has CDR1 SEHNR and CDR2 FQNEAQ (reference sequence). The DNA of the CDR3 is TGTGCCAGCAGCTTAGGCGGGAGGAACACCGGGGAGCTGTTTTTT. This encodes CASSLGGRNTGELFF.

The chain recombines TRBV4-1 with TRBJ2-3, with D perhaps matching TRBD2 (5 bases). The length of the CDR3 is 17 residues. V was cut by 3 bases and J by 1 base, with 17 bases left in between. Germline V gene data show CDR1 as MGHRA and CDR2 as YSYEKL. CDR3 amino acids: CASSHTGRARGTDTQYF. The CDR3 coding sequence is TGCGCCAGCAGCCACACTGGCCGGGCGCGGGGCACAGATACGCAGTATTTT.

The chain employs TRBV7-9 and TRBJ2-7; 8 positions match TRBD2. The CDR3 runs to 15 residues. The germline gives CDR1 SEHNR, CDR2 FQNEAQ (reference sequence). Losses at the gene ends were 7 bases for V and 4 bases for J; bases not matched to a gene: 12. In nucleotides, the CDR3 is TGTGCCAGCACCGGAATAGCGGGAAAGGCTTACGAGCAGTACTTC. Amino acids: CASTGIAGKAYEQYF.

This chain connects TRBV18 to TRBJ2-5, with TRBD1 identical over 9 bases. In germline, CDR1 is KGHSH, CDR2 LQKENI. CDR3 size: 15 residues. V trimming: 6 bases; J trimming: 7 bases; junction bases outside the gene matches: 12. The CDR3 bases are TGTGCCAGCTCCCCCCCGGACAGGGGATCAAGGACCCAGTACTTC. It specifies CASSPPDRGSRTQYF.

V is TRBV15 and J is TRBJ1-1; D gene uncertain. In germline, CDR1 is LNHNV, CDR2 YYDKDF (reference sequence). V dropped 0 bases and J dropped 8 bases, with 10 bases sitting between them. This CDR3 is 13 amino acids long. The CDR3 DNA reads as TGTGCCACCAGCAGAGATAGGGCAGAGGAAGCTTTCTTT. Its translation: CATSRDRAEEAFF.

V and J are TRBV6-5 and TRBJ2-1; no clear D. The CDR3 has 11 amino acids. Germline lookup yields CDR1 MNHEY and CDR2 SVGAGI. Between the trimmed V and J ends, which lost 2 bases and 6 bases, there was a span of 2 bases. CDR3 in amino acids: CASSYGNEQFF. In DNA form, the CDR3 reads TGTGCCAGCAGTTACGGCAATGAGCAGTTCTTC.

This clone came up a few times. V usage is TRBV19 and J usage is TRBJ1-1; possible D gene TRBD1, 6 bases. Deletions cut 3 bases from V and 4 bases from J, with 21 bases between. Germline V lookup: CDR1 LNHDA, CDR2 SQIVND (reference sequence). The CDR3 length is 17 residues. This chain's CDR3 is CASSIKLGAGVSTEAFF. The CDR3 coding sequence is TGTGCCAGTAGTATTAAATTGGGGGCGGGGGTCAGCACTGAAGCTTTCTTT.

The chain employs TRBV28 and TRBJ1-6; D possibly corresponds to TRBD1 (6 bases). The CDR3 has 15 residues. V lost 6 bases and J 8 bases, leaving 17 bases between the germline ends. Germline V gene data show CDR1 as MDHEN and CDR2 as SYDVKM. The CDR3 is CASRPRHRVDSPLHF. CDR3 sequence (DNA): TGTGCCAGCAGGCCCCGACACAGGGTGGATTCACCCCTCCACTTT.

The chain links TRBV4-1 to TRBJ2-7; 12 bases fit TRBD2. J gave up 4 bases and V 7 bases, and 23 bases lay outside the gene matches. CDR1 is MGHRA, CDR2 YSYEKL, per germline. The CDR3 is made up of 20 amino acids. In nucleotides, the CDR3 is TGCGCCAGCACGCCAATTTTCGGACTAGCGGGACTTCGCCCCACTTACGAGCAGTACTTC. Encoded protein: CASTPIFGLAGLRPTYEQYF.

The J gene is TRBJ2-5, the V gene TRBV5-4, with D perhaps being TRBD1 or TRBD2 (6 bases each). V was trimmed by 4 bases and J by 5 bases, leaving 30 bases between them. From germline, CDR1 is SGHNT and CDR2 YYREEE (reference sequence). The CDR3 contains 19 residues. The CDR3 region is CASSLTQGSPGPGAETQYF. DNA for the CDR3: TGTGCCAGCAGCCTGACCCAGGGGTCCCCCGGGCCGGGGGCGGAGACCCAGTACTTC.

The V call is TRBV6-5, the J call TRBJ2-7; 8 nucleotides match TRBD2. The CDR3 loop spans 14 amino acids. Germline lookup yields CDR1 MNHEY and CDR2 SVGAGI. The V and J ends lost 2 bases and 6 bases, in that order; junction bases with no gene match: 6. CDR3 nucleotide sequence: TGTGCCAGCAGTTACCTAGCGGGCGCCCGCGAGCAGTACTTC. It yields the protein CASSYLAGAREQYF.

This chain joins TRBV2 and TRBJ1-1; TRBD1 agrees at 12 bases. Germline V gene lookup returns CDR1 SNHLY and CDR2 FYNNEI. The V segment lost 6 bases and the J segment 5 bases; nucleotides outside the gene matches: 7. The CDR3 loop spans 15 amino acids. The DNA for the CDR3 is TGTGCCAGCAGCGGGACAGGGGGCAGAGGGACTGAAGCTTTCTTT. Translation: CASSGTGGRGTEAFF.

On this clone: Germline is not matched at one junction end, which may reflect a read error. This chain links TRBV11-2 with TRBJ2-1; D is perhaps TRBD2 (6 bases). There are 15 residues in the CDR3. From germline, CDR1 is SGHAT and CDR2 FQNNGV. The CDR3 here is CASTLGRRAYNEQFF. The CDR3 DNA sequence: TGTGCCAGCACCTTAGGGAGGAGGGCCTACAATGAGCAGTTCTTC.

This chain links TRBV5-5 with TRBJ1-6; D might be TRBD1 (6 bases). The CDR3 covers 14 residues. Per germline, CDR1 SGHKS and CDR2 YYEKEE (reference sequence). Deletions cut 1 base from V and 10 bases from J, with 12 bases between. Here the CDR3 DNA reads TGTGCCAGCAGCTTGACAGGGCACGGATCACCCCTCCACTTT. This codes for CASSLTGHGSPLHF. Based on the CDR3 plus reference TRBV5-5 and TRBJ1-6, the full variable domain is DAGVTQSPTHLIKTRGQQVTLRCSPISGHKSVSWYQQVLGQGPQFIFQYYEKEERGRGNFPDRFSARQFPNYSSELNVNALLLGDSALYLCASSLTGHGSPLHFGNGTRLTVT.

This CDR3 reads CASNLPPRGIDGYTF. CDR3 coding DNA: TGTGCCAGCAATCTACCGCCTAGGGGGATTGATGGCTACACCTTC. This chain links TRBV28 with TRBJ1-2, with a tentative D call TRBD1 (6 bases). Germline V gene sequence: CDR1 MDHEN, CDR2 SYDVKM. V was clipped by 7 bases and J by 6 bases, with 21 bases between them. CDR3 length: 15 residues.

V and J are TRBV5-1 and TRBJ2-2; 10 bases map to TRBD1. Germline V gene sequence: CDR1 SGHRS, CDR2 YFSETQ. The CDR3 is made up of 16 amino acids. J gave up 3 bases and V 0 bases, and 2 bases lay outside the gene matches. In nucleotides, the CDR3 is TGCGCCAGCAGCTTGGGCGGGACAGGGGACACCGGGGAGCTGTTTTTT. The encoded protein is CASSLGGTGDTGELFF. Based on the CDR3 plus reference TRBV5-1 and TRBJ2-2, the full variable domain is KAGVTQTPRYLIKTRGQQVTLSCSPISGHRSVSWYQQTPGQGLQFLFEYFSETQRNKGNFPGRFSGRQFSNSRSEMNVSTLELGDSALYLCASSLGGTGDTGELFFGEGSRLTVL.

The chain couples TRBV2 to TRBJ2-7, with unresolved D. The V end was cut by 11 bases, the J end by 3 bases, with 17 bases between. CDR1 is SNHLY and CDR2 is FYNNEI in the germline V gene. The CDR3 is 13 residues long. In nucleotides, the CDR3 is TGTGCCGGAAAAAGGGCTATGAACTACGAGCAGTACTTC. Protein: CAGKRAMNYEQYF.

This clone was seen only a few times. The rearrangement links TRBV5-5 to TRBJ2-7, with TRBD1 identical over 7 bases. V dropped 2 bases and J dropped 3; count of bases not matched to a gene: 2. Germline values: CDR1 SGHKS, CDR2 YYEKEE (reference sequence). The CDR3 runs 13 residues. CDR3 loop: CASSFGTDYEQYF. As DNA, the CDR3 is TGTGCCAGCAGCTTCGGGACAGACTACGAGCAGTACTTC.

The rearrangement joins TRBV6-5 to TRBJ1-1; TRBD1 is a possible D gene (6 bases). CDR3 length: 15 residues. The V and J ends lost 6 bases and 1 base respectively, with 15 bases between them. Germline V gives CDR1 MNHEY, CDR2 SVGAGI. The CDR3 here is CASSRLGGGNTEAFF. DNA of the CDR3: TGTGCCAGCAGCCGCCTAGGGGGAGGGAACACTGAAGCTTTCTTT.

The V call is TRBV4-1, the J call TRBJ2-1; TRBD2 matches 10 bases. From germline, CDR1 is MGHRA and CDR2 YSYEKL. This CDR3 is 17 amino acids long. The ends lost 2 bases at V and 8 bases at J; junction bases unmatched: 12. Written as DNA, the CDR3 is TGCGCCAGCAGCCAAAAAACCCCAGCGGGAGGGTTTGATGAGCAGTTCTTC. Translating it yields CASSQKTPAGGFDEQFF.

This chain uses TRBV10-3 with TRBJ2-5; 9 nucleotides line up with TRBD2. V gave up 7 bases and J gave up 4 bases; unmatched junction bases: 10. The germline V gene has CDR1 ENHRY and CDR2 SYGVKD. The CDR3 length is 15 residues. CDR3 loop: CAIKAQAGGVETQYF. Written as DNA, the CDR3 is TGTGCCATCAAGGCGCAAGCGGGGGGCGTAGAGACCCAGTACTTC.

This chain uses TRBV7-9 with TRBJ1-2; tentative D call: TRBD1 (6 bases). CDR1 is SEHNR and CDR2 is FQNEAQ in the germline V gene (reference sequence). V was pared by 5 bases and J by 8 bases, with 15 bases between. The length of the CDR3 is 13 residues. CDR3 residues: CASSDGQRLGYTF. The CDR3 DNA is TGTGCCAGCAGCGATGGACAGCGTCTCGGCTACACCTTC.

The V and J genes are TRBV2 and TRBJ2-2, with TRBD2 matching 8 bases. The V segment lost 5 bases and the J segment 0 bases; nucleotides outside the gene matches: 5. The CDR3 is made up of 16 amino acids. The germline gives CDR1 SNHLY, CDR2 FYNNEI. The CDR3 nucleotides are TGTGCCAGCAGTCCGACTAGCGTCTCGAACACCGGGGAGCTGTTTTTT. Protein sequence: CASSPTSVSNTGELFF.

The gene calls are TRBV6-5 and TRBJ2-1, with 8 bases fitting TRBD2. Per germline, CDR1 MNHEY and CDR2 SVGAGI. V dropped 2 bases and J dropped 9; count of bases not matched to a gene: 3. CDR3 length: 13 amino acids. CDR3 DNA sequence: TGTGCCAGCAGTTACCTCCGGGGGGGTGAGCAGTTCTTC. Protein: CASSYLRGGEQFF.

The chain couples TRBV10-1 to TRBJ1-1; possible D gene TRBD1, 5 bases. The germline gives CDR1 WNHNN, CDR2 SYGVQD (reference sequence). The CDR3 has 14 amino acids. Trimming took off 3 bases at V and 3 bases at J, with 11 bases between the two ends. CDR3 sequence: CASSDGGLDTEAFF. The DNA for the CDR3 is TGCGCCAGCAGTGATGGGGGGTTGGACACTGAAGCTTTCTTT.

As concerns this clone: In this CDR3 the conserved last residue, phenylalanine or tryptophan, is missing, so a read error is likely. The DNA is left out, because the CDR3 cannot be placed on it with certainty; the CDR3 is given as TCRdb lists it. This sequence joins TRBV2 and TRBJ2-7. CDR1 and CDR2 from the germline V gene are SNHLY and FYNNEI. Termini included, the CDR3 measures 12 amino acids. This CDR3 is CASSEALRLPSL.

V and J are TRBV12-5 and TRBJ2-7; D is unresolved. This CDR3 has 12 amino acids. Trimming pared 7 bases from V and 2 bases from J, leaving 9 bases between. CDR1 LGHNT and CDR2 FRNRAP come from the germline V gene. The CDR3 region is CASAGITYEQYF. The CDR3 DNA sequence: TGTGCTAGTGCAGGTATCACCTACGAGCAGTACTTC.